Detailed here is one T cell receptor (beta chain). In the authors' workflow: Amplified reference gene primers provided the basis for estimating nucleated cell counts. Sequencing was performed with immunoSEQ multiplex PCR; in TCRdb, only in-frame clones are kept and a portion is missing. D and trimming come from the DNA, and the V and J calls and clone size come from that table. The repertoire includes fewer than 90,000 clones, approximately 90% of them detected once, and roughly 3.9% sits in the top ten. These data belong to a study of blood T cell repertoires in COVID-19. Germline values: CDR1 MNHEY, CDR2 SVGEGT. The CDR3 is made up of 18 amino acids. Trimming removed 2 bases from V and 0 bases from J; junction bases left unmatched: 6.

The genes are TRBV6-2 or TRBV6-3 and TRBJ2-6; 8 positions match TRBD1. Sequenced sample: peripheral blood. The sequence was obtained from a man between 70 and 80 years old with active COVID-19. The CDR3 nucleotides read TGTGCCAGCAGTTACCGACAGGGGATAAGCTCTGGGGCCAACGTCCTGACTTTC. Translation: CASSYRQGISSGANVLTF.